Each of the 20 T cell receptor beta chains below was sequenced from the same sample in a study of cytomegalovirus exposure and HLA in healthy donors. PCR primers comprised 60 Vbeta and 13 Jbeta primers. The method was immunoSEQ multiplex PCR; TCRdb's version includes in-frame clones alone and lacks a portion of them. In the table there are roughly 150,000 clones, roughly 80% of which are singletons. Sequencing used PBMCs. These receptors were obtained from a woman between 50 and 59 years old in good health and CMV-seropositive.

The chain has TRBV27 and TRBJ1-2; D gene ambiguous. The CDR3 length is 14 residues. The germline gives CDR1 MNHEY, CDR2 SMNVEV (reference sequence). Trimming removed 4 bases from V and 0 bases from J, with 9 bases in between. CDR3 loop: CASSSVGPNYGYTF. CDR3 DNA: TGTGCCAGCAGTTCGGTGGGCCCTAACTATGGCTACACCTTC.

The sample holds a few counts of this clone. V gene TRBV19 combines with J gene TRBJ1-2; D is possibly TRBD1 (5 bases). The CDR3 has 14 amino acids. Germline CDR1 and CDR2: LNHDA and SQIVND (reference sequence). The V end was cut by 7 bases, the J end by 8 bases, with 20 bases between. The CDR3 DNA reads as TGTGCCAGTAAGGGACTTGGGCCTCCAAGGGGCTACACCTTC. Protein sequence: CASKGLGPPRGYTF.

V and J are TRBV27 and TRBJ1-6, with 7 bases fitting TRBD1. CDR1 is MNHEY and CDR2 is SMNVEV in the germline V gene (reference sequence). V was pared by 5 bases and J by 5 bases, with 6 bases of the junction left unmatched. This CDR3 comprises 15 residues. The CDR3 is CASSKGTVDNSPLHF. In DNA, the CDR3 is TGTGCCAGCAGTAAGGGGACAGTTGATAATTCACCCCTCCACTTT.

This sequence joins TRBV6-6 and TRBJ1-6, with TRBD1 matching over 7 bases. With V trimmed by 5 bases and J by 8 bases, 3 bases remained unmatched. The length of the CDR3 is 13 residues. Looked up from germline, CDR1 is MNHNY and CDR2 is SVGAGI (reference sequence). CDR3 sequence reads: CASSLDRDSPLHF. The CDR3 coding sequence is TGTGCCAGCAGTCTCGACAGGGATTCACCCCTCCACTTT.

This clone was counted a single time. This chain links TRBV6-4 with TRBJ1-5; D uncertain. The CDR3 runs 11 residues. The germline V and J ends were trimmed by 8 bases and 11 bases, with 13 bases remaining between them. Germline V gives CDR1 MRHNA, CDR2 SNTAGT. CDR3 nucleotide sequence: TGTGCCAGCTGTTGTAGGCGGTCCCAGCATTTT. It is translated as CASCCRRSQHF.

The table lists this clone with a few counts. This sequence joins TRBV7-9 and TRBJ2-7, with TRBD1 matching 8 bases. Germline V CDR1 and CDR2: SEHNR, FQNEAQ (reference sequence). The CDR3 consists of 11 residues. Trimming took 3 bases from V and 9 from J; bases not matched to a gene: 1. As DNA, the CDR3 is TGTGCCAGCAGCTTCGGGACAGGGCAGTACTTC. Its translation: CASSFGTGQYF.

In this sample, this clone turned up a few times. The chain joins TRBV6-5 to TRBJ2-7; TRBD1 aligns across 9 bases. The CDR3 spans 13 residues. Per germline, CDR1 MNHEY and CDR2 SVGAGI. V lost 8 bases to trimming and J lost 4 bases; unmatched junction nucleotides: 6. The CDR3 sequence: CASGQGNRYEQYF. Written as DNA, the CDR3 is TGTGCCAGCGGACAGGGGAATAGGTACGAGCAGTACTTC.

The chain employs TRBV15 and TRBJ2-3, with D tentatively TRBD2 (7 bases). V dropped 0 bases and J dropped 1 base, with 11 bases sitting between them. The germline V gene encodes CDR1 LNHNV and CDR2 YYDKDF (reference sequence). CDR3 length: 16 amino acids. The DNA of the CDR3 is TGTGCCACCAGCAGAGATGGAGGGGGGGGCACAGATACGCAGTATTTT. Its protein product is CATSRDGGGGTDTQYF.

J is TRBJ2-2 and V is TRBV4-2; 7 nucleotides line up with TRBD2. The V gene's germline CDR1 is LGHNA and CDR2 YNFKEQ. V shed 0 bases and J 4 bases; nucleotides not matched to a gene: 5. The CDR3 consists of 16 residues. CDR3 in amino acids: CASSQDRGVGTGELFF. The CDR3, as DNA: TGTGCCAGCAGCCAAGATCGGGGGGTAGGCACCGGGGAGCTGTTTTTT.

The gene calls are TRBV9 and TRBJ2-1; D is perhaps TRBD2 (5 bases). CDR1 is SGDLS, CDR2 YYNGEE, per germline. The CDR3 length is 14 residues. Trimming cost V 3 bases and J 5 bases, with 12 bases left between them. CDR3 loop: CASSAPGSNNEQFF. The DNA for the CDR3 is TGTGCCAGCAGCGCCCCTGGGAGTAACAATGAGCAGTTCTTC.

V and J are TRBV2 and TRBJ2-1; 12 nucleotides match TRBD1. This CDR3 comprises 20 residues. V shed 6 bases and J 1 base; nucleotides not matched to a gene: 16. Germline CDR1 and CDR2: SNHLY and FYNNEI. The CDR3 here is CASRRGTGGAVGISYNEQFF. The DNA for the CDR3 is TGTGCCAGCAGAAGAGGGACAGGGGGCGCGGTTGGCATTTCCTACAATGAGCAGTTCTTC.

This clone was picked up one time. This chain connects TRBV5-1 to TRBJ2-7; tentatively, D is TRBD1 (6 bases). The ends were cut back, 4 bases at V and 3 bases at J, with 11 bases in the middle. Germline CDR1 reads SGHRS; CDR2 reads YFSETQ. This CDR3 spans 13 amino acids. Here the CDR3 DNA reads TGCGCCAGCAGCCCGGGACACAACTACGAGCAGTACTTC. Its protein is CASSPGHNYEQYF.

The chain combines TRBV21-1 with TRBJ2-1; whether TRBD2, the table's D call, matches the DNA was not checked. TRBV21-1 is marked as a pseudogene. This CDR3 contains 18 residues. CDR3 loop: CASSKMITSGSSYNEQFF. In DNA form, the CDR3 reads TGTGCCAGCAGCAAAATGATAACTAGCGGGTCCTCCTACAATGAGCAGTTCTTC.

The chain is built from TRBV7-9 and TRBJ1-1, with D possibly TRBD1 on 5 matching bases. Trimming removed 5 bases from V and 0 bases from J, with 16 bases in between. The CDR3 covers 16 residues. CDR1 is SEHNR and CDR2 is FQNEAQ in the germline V gene (reference sequence). The CDR3 nucleotides are TGTGCCAGCAGCCCCCGACTGGGGGGAGTGAACACTGAAGCTTTCTTT. This translates into CASSPRLGGVNTEAFF.

This chain joins TRBV9 and TRBJ2-2; TRBD2 matches 7 bases. Trimming took 4 bases from V and 7 from J; bases not matched to a gene: 16. The CDR3 extends over 17 amino acids. Germline CDR1 is SGDLS and CDR2 is YYNGEE. The CDR3 is CASSPSGTSVWVGELFF. CDR3 coding DNA: TGTGCCAGCAGCCCCTCGGGTACTAGCGTTTGGGTCGGGGAGCTGTTTTTT. The full variable domain, in which reference TRBV9 and TRBJ2-2 provide the parts outside the CDR3, is DSGVTQTPKHLITATGQRVTLRCSPRSGDLSVYWYQQSLDQGLQFLIQYYNGEERAKGNILERFSAQQFPDLHSELNLSSLELGDSALYFCASSPSGTSVWVGELFFGEGSRLTVL.

V gene TRBV6-1 combines with J gene TRBJ1-6; D unclear. The CDR3 runs 15 residues. Between the trimmed V and J ends, which lost 0 bases and 10 bases, there was a span of 13 bases. Germline V lookup: CDR1 MNHNS, CDR2 SASEGT. The CDR3 region has the DNA TGTGCCAGCAGTGAAGCGACCAGGTCTGGATCACCCCTCCACTTT. As protein: CASSEATRSGSPLHF.

The chain joins TRBV2 to TRBJ1-2; 9 positions match TRBD1. Germline values: CDR1 SNHLY, CDR2 FYNNEI. With V trimmed by 7 bases and J by 7 bases, 7 bases remained unmatched. This CDR3 contains 13 residues. The DNA of the CDR3 is TGTGCCAGCACCCCCGGGACAGGGATTGGCTACACCTTC. Translation gives CASTPGTGIGYTF.

This clone was detected once. The chain recombines TRBV18 with TRBJ2-1, with D possibly TRBD2 on 6 matching bases. Per germline, CDR1 KGHSH and CDR2 LQKENI. The CDR3 has 15 residues. V shed 4 bases and J shed 3 bases, with 13 bases lying between them. CDR3 in DNA: TGTGCCAGCTCACTCTCCGGGGGAGGCTACAATGAGCAGTTCTTC. Translation: CASSLSGGGYNEQFF.

J is TRBJ2-1 and V is TRBV9, with TRBD1 identical over 8 bases. V lost 0 bases and J lost 3; bases outside the gene matches: 5. The germline V gene has CDR1 SGDLS and CDR2 YYNGEE. CDR3 length: 16 residues. CDR3 region: CASSVGTGQGYNEQFF. The CDR3, as DNA: TGTGCCAGCAGCGTAGGCACCGGACAGGGCTACAATGAGCAGTTCTTC.

V gene TRBV5-1 combines with J gene TRBJ1-2; D is unresolved. This CDR3 is 15 amino acids long. CDR1 is SGHRS and CDR2 is YFSETQ in the germline V gene. Trimming pared 1 base from V and 4 bases from J, leaving 14 bases between. The CDR3 reads CASSLPRDDGYGYTF. In DNA form, the CDR3 reads TGCGCCAGCAGCTTGCCTCGGGATGATGGCTATGGCTACACCTTC.